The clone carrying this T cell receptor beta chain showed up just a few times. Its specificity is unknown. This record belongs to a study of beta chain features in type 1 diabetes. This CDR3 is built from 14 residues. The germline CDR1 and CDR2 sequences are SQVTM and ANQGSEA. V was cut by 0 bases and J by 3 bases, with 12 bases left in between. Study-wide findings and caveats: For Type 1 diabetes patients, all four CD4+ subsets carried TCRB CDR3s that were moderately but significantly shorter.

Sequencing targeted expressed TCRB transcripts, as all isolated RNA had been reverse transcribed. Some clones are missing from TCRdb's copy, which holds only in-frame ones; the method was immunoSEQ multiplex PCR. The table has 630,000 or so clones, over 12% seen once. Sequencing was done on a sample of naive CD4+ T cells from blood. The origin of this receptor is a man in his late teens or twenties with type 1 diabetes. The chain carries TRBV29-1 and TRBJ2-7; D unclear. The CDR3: CSVEDRGVSYEQYF. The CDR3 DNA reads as TGCAGCGTTGAAGATCGAGGAGTGAGCTACGAGCAGTACTTC.